The 31 T cell receptor beta chains given below trace back to one sample, sequenced in a study of blood T cell repertoires in COVID-19 (dated by TCRdb to 2019 to 2021). The method behind the library was the immunoSEQ multiplex PCR assay. TCRdb limited this immuneACCESS table to in-frame rearrangements with V and J called. A share of clones is missing; checked studies link under half to unresolved V genes, and the rest is unexplained. The sample table contains some 180,000 clones; only one count was recorded for roughly 73% of them. The top ten clonotypes cover around 2.8% of the sample. The sample consisted of peripheral blood. The origin of the receptors is a woman aged 80 or older with active or convalescent COVID-19.

The chain is built from TRBV3-1 (or the pseudogene TRBV3-2) and TRBJ2-4; no definite D call. The V end was cut by 4 bases, the J end by 6 bases, with 10 bases between. The CDR3 contains 13 residues. The germline V gene encodes CDR1 LGHDT and CDR2 YNNKEL (reference sequence). Written as DNA, the CDR3 is TGTGCCAGCAGCCCCCGCGCTTTAAACATTCAGTACTTC. Translation: CASSPRALNIQYF.

This chain joins TRBV28 and TRBJ2-3; TRBD1 might be the D (6 bases). CDR1 is MDHEN and CDR2 is SYDVKM in the germline V gene. CDR3 length equals 15 residues. With 10 bases removed from V and 3 bases from J, the gap between germline ends came to 20 bases. CDR3 sequence reads: CAILRTGTWTDTQYF. The CDR3 bases are TGTGCCATACTGAGAACAGGGACGTGGACAGATACGCAGTATTTT.

This clone appeared a single time. In DNA, the CDR3 is TGTGCCAGCAGTTTCACTGACCTAGCGGGGGTTGCAGATACGCAGTATTTT. Protein sequence: CASSFTDLAGVADTQYF. This chain connects TRBV27 to TRBJ2-3; 10 nucleotides align to TRBD2. Germline lookup yields CDR1 MNHEY and CDR2 SMNVEV (reference sequence). The CDR3 totals 17 residues. Trimming at V came to 3 bases and at J to 4 bases, leaving 10 bases not matched to a gene.

This chain links TRBV11-2 with TRBJ2-1; tentative D call: TRBD1 (6 bases). V was trimmed by 2 bases and J by 1 base, leaving 12 bases between them. The germline CDR1 and CDR2 sequences are SGHAT and FQNNGV. The CDR3 runs to 16 residues. The CDR3 DNA is TGTGCCAGCAGCTTACTCAGTGGACAGTCCTACAATGAGCAGTTCTTC. This sequence encodes CASSLLSGQSYNEQFF.

The rearrangement joins TRBV5-4 to TRBJ2-5, with D unresolved. V lost 4 bases and J 0 bases, leaving 13 bases between the germline ends. Germline CDR1 and CDR2: SGHNT and YYREEE (reference sequence). The CDR3 contains 15 residues. This CDR3 reads CASSTRLGYQETQYF. CDR3 nucleotides: TGTGCCAGCAGCACGAGGCTCGGGTACCAAGAGACCCAGTACTTC.

V gene TRBV28 combines with J gene TRBJ2-3; tentative D call: TRBD2 (5 bases). Germline lookup yields CDR1 MDHEN and CDR2 SYDVKM. V was clipped by 2 bases and J by 6 bases, with 15 bases between them. CDR3 length: 15 residues. The CDR3 protein is CASSLGLAPVDTQYF. The CDR3 bases are TGTGCCAGCAGTTTAGGGCTAGCCCCAGTGGATACGCAGTATTTT. Combining the CDR3 with reference TRBV28 and TRBJ2-3 gives the whole variable domain DVKVTQSSRYLVKRTGEKVFLECVQDMDHENMFWYRQDPGLGLRLIYFSYDVKMKEKGDIPEGYSVSREKKERFSLILESASTNQTSMYLCASSLGLAPVDTQYFGPGTRLTVL.

The chain couples TRBV28 to TRBJ1-5; tentatively, D is TRBD1 (5 bases). From germline, CDR1 is MDHEN and CDR2 SYDVKM. This CDR3 region has 14 residues. The ends were cut back, 5 bases at V and 7 bases at J, with 15 bases in the middle. CDR3 in amino acids: CASSPPRARQPQHF. In DNA form, the CDR3 reads TGTGCCAGCAGTCCCCCCAGGGCAAGGCAGCCCCAGCATTTT.

The J gene is TRBJ2-3, the V gene TRBV29-1; 7 nucleotides agree with TRBD1. Trimming cost V 5 bases and J 1 base; bases outside gene matches: 3. Germline V CDR1 and CDR2: SQVTM, ANQGSEA. The CDR3 runs to 13 residues. CDR3 nucleotides: TGCAGCGTTAGACAGGGAGGCACAGATACGCAGTATTTT. As protein: CSVRQGGTDTQYF.

CDR3 in DNA: TGTGCCAGCAGCTTAGCCGACGGGGGGGGCAATGAGCAGTTCTTC. Translation: CASSLADGGGNEQFF. This chain connects TRBV7-6 to TRBJ2-1; 8 bases map to TRBD2. The CDR3 covers 15 residues. The V gene end was trimmed by 0 bases and the J gene end by 6 bases; junction bases not matched to a gene: 4. CDR1 SGHVS and CDR2 FNYEAQ come from the germline V gene.

This clone was observed a few times. V usage is TRBV6-2 or TRBV6-3 and J usage is TRBJ2-1; TRBD2 matches 8 bases. This CDR3 has 15 amino acids. With V trimmed by 3 bases and J by 4 bases, 5 bases remained unmatched. Germline-derived CDR1 and CDR2 are MNHEY and SVGEGT. The CDR3 DNA sequence: TGTGCCAGCAGTTATCTCGGGGGGGATTACAATGAGCAGTTCTTC. Its translation is CASSYLGGDYNEQFF.

This chain joins TRBV5-4 and TRBJ1-2, with TRBD1 matching 7 bases. CDR1 SGHNT and CDR2 YYREEE come from the germline V gene (reference sequence). Losses at the gene ends were 9 bases for V and 4 bases for J; bases not matched to a gene: 15. The CDR3 runs to 15 residues. CDR3 residues: CATVPSRQGPYGYTF. DNA for the CDR3: TGTGCCACCGTACCTTCGAGACAGGGTCCCTATGGCTACACCTTC.

This chain uses TRBV11-2 with TRBJ2-7, with 9 nucleotides matching TRBD1. Germline lookup yields CDR1 SGHAT and CDR2 FQNNGV. Trimming took 5 bases from V and 3 from J; bases not matched to a gene: 2. The CDR3 has 13 amino acids. CDR3 in DNA: TGTGCCAGCAGCCGGGACAGGGACTACGAGCAGTACTTC. This gives the protein CASSRDRDYEQYF.

The chain joins TRBV6-1 to TRBJ1-6; D is uncertain. CDR1 is MNHNS and CDR2 is SASEGT in the germline V gene. The CDR3 runs 17 residues. Trimming stripped 2 bases from V and 0 bases from J, with 11 bases between. CDR3 sequence: CASSEMFGSSYNSPLHF. The CDR3 DNA sequence: TGTGCCAGCAGTGAAATGTTCGGGAGCTCCTATAATTCACCCCTCCACTTT.

The chain joins TRBV4-2 to TRBJ2-1, with unresolved D. This CDR3 contains 16 residues. From germline, CDR1 is LGHNA and CDR2 YNFKEQ. V shed 3 bases and J shed 6 bases, with 18 bases lying between them. The CDR3 here is CASSHDPKENGNEQFF. In DNA form, the CDR3 reads TGTGCCAGCAGCCATGACCCCAAGGAGAATGGCAATGAGCAGTTCTTC.

The CDR3 coding sequence is TGTGCCAGTAGTACTGGACAGGGAAAGCAGTACTTC. This translates into CASSTGQGKQYF. J is TRBJ2-7 and V is TRBV19; 8 bases align to TRBD1. Germline V gene lookup returns CDR1 LNHDA and CDR2 SQIVND (reference sequence). The CDR3 has 12 amino acids. Losses at the gene ends were 4 bases for V and 8 bases for J; bases not matched to a gene: 4.

The V call is TRBV7-9, the J call TRBJ1-1, with D perhaps matching TRBD1 (6 bases). This CDR3 region has 15 residues. V was clipped by 5 bases and J by 4 bases, with 17 bases between them. Germline CDR1 SEHNR, CDR2 FQNEAQ (reference sequence). The CDR3 here is CASSIAGARGTEAFF. The CDR3 bases are TGTGCCAGCAGCATCGCGGGGGCGAGGGGCACTGAAGCTTTCTTT.

CDR3 coding DNA: TGTGCCAGCAGCTTGCCCGGACAGGGGGGAAACTATGGCTACACCTTC. Amino acid sequence: CASSLPGQGGNYGYTF. V usage is TRBV5-8 and J usage is TRBJ1-2; TRBD1 aligns across 10 bases. CDR3 length equals 16 residues. Trimming removed 1 base from V and 2 bases from J; junction bases left unmatched: 5. Germline CDR1 SGHTS, CDR2 YDEGEE.

This rearrangement joins TRBV5-4 to TRBJ2-3; tentatively, D is TRBD2 (6 bases). In germline, CDR1 is SGHNT, CDR2 YYREEE (reference sequence). The CDR3 is 16 residues long. The V end lost 0 bases, the J end lost 1 base, and 12 bases lay between the germline ends. The DNA of the CDR3 is TGTGCCAGCAGCTTGGGGTTCGGGGGAGGCACAGATACGCAGTATTTT. This encodes CASSLGFGGGTDTQYF.

This rearrangement joins TRBV11-2 to TRBJ1-2; 7 bases align to TRBD1. Germline CDR1 SGHAT, CDR2 FQNNGV. V shed 2 bases and J 6 bases; nucleotides not matched to a gene: 9. CDR3 length equals 15 residues. This CDR3 reads CASSLRDRVIHGYTF. The CDR3 DNA follows: TGTGCCAGCAGCTTAAGAGACAGGGTAATTCATGGCTACACCTTC.

This rearrangement joins TRBV7-2 to TRBJ2-2, with a weak D call TRBD2 (6 bases). The CDR3 has 14 amino acids. The ends were cut back, 3 bases at V and 4 bases at J, with 9 bases in the middle. Germline CDR1 SGHTA, CDR2 FQGNSA. The CDR3 here is CASSFGGFTGELFF. DNA for the CDR3: TGTGCCAGCAGCTTTGGGGGGTTCACCGGGGAGCTGTTTTTT.

The rearrangement uses TRBV11-2 and TRBJ2-7; the match to TRBD2 covers 10 bases. There are 16 residues in the CDR3. Germline CDR1 SGHAT, CDR2 FQNNGV. With 6 bases clipped from V and 2 bases from J, the junction kept 10 bases outside the gene matches. As DNA, the CDR3 is TGTGCCAGCAGTCCTTTTCTAGCGGGGGATACCTACGAGCAGTACTTC. Translation: CASSPFLAGDTYEQYF.

This chain connects TRBV28 to TRBJ1-4; D is undetermined. CDR3 length: 14 amino acids. V lost 7 bases and J lost 4, with 13 bases in between. Germline CDR1 reads MDHEN; CDR2 reads SYDVKM. For the CDR3, the DNA is TGTGCCAGCAAGTATCGCGTTTTTAATGAAAAACTGTTTTTT. Protein: CASKYRVFNEKLFF.

The chain employs TRBV28 and TRBJ2-2; 10 bases map to TRBD1. Germline V CDR1 and CDR2: MDHEN, SYDVKM. The V segment lost 2 bases and the J segment 6 bases; nucleotides outside the gene matches: 3. This CDR3 contains 15 residues. CDR3 residues: CASSLDRGLPGELFF. CDR3 nucleotides: TGTGCCAGCAGTTTAGACAGGGGGCTTCCCGGGGAGCTGTTTTTT.

This chain uses TRBV6-5 with TRBJ2-7; D is possibly TRBD1 (6 bases). Germline lookup yields CDR1 MNHEY and CDR2 SVGAGI. V lost 8 bases and J 1 base, leaving 15 bases between the germline ends. This CDR3 is 14 amino acids long. The CDR3 DNA follows: TGTGCCAGCCGAATACAGGGTTGGTCCTACGAGCAGTACTTC. This translates into CASRIQGWSYEQYF.

The chain carries TRBV7-8 and TRBJ1-5, with D tentatively TRBD1 (6 bases). V was trimmed by 5 bases and J by 7 bases, leaving 21 bases between them. Germline V gene lookup returns CDR1 SGHVS and CDR2 FQNEAQ. This CDR3 comprises 16 residues. The CDR3 bases are TGTGCCAGCAGCCCTCGAAGTTGGGGGGGGCGACAGCCCCAGCATTTT. Translated, it gives CASSPRSWGGRQPQHF.

Details on this clone: The same CDR3 can be traced to other DNA sequences in this sample. The chain is built from TRBV2 and TRBJ2-7; D possibly corresponds to TRBD1 (5 bases). The V and J ends lost 0 bases and 1 base respectively, with 13 bases between them. Germline V gene sequence: CDR1 SNHLY, CDR2 FYNNEI. This CDR3 has 16 residues. The DNA for the CDR3 is TGTGCCAGCAGTGAAGCAAGACGGACACTGTCCTACGAGCAGTACTTC. Encoded protein: CASSEARRTLSYEQYF.

This chain links TRBV28 with TRBJ1-3; 8 bases match TRBD1. The CDR3 consists of 16 residues. Germline-derived CDR1 and CDR2 are MDHEN and SYDVKM. The ends lost 1 base at V and 0 bases at J; junction bases unmatched: 2. In DNA, the CDR3 is TGTGCCAGCAGTTTATTTCAGGGGGCCTCTGGAAACACCATATATTTT. This sequence encodes CASSLFQGASGNTIYF.

About this clone: At the DNA level, this CDR3 is encoded by other sequences in the same sample as well. The chain couples TRBV27 to TRBJ1-6; TRBD1 matches at 7 bases. V lost 3 bases and J lost 9; bases outside the gene matches: 2. Germline V gene data show CDR1 as MNHEY and CDR2 as SMNVEV (reference sequence). The CDR3 spans 13 residues. CDR3 protein: CASSFPGGSPLHF. The CDR3, as DNA: TGTGCCAGCAGTTTTCCAGGGGGTTCACCCCTCCACTTT.

The sample holds one count of this clone. The V gene is TRBV11-2, the J gene TRBJ2-5; possibly TRBD2 for D (6 bases). There are 13 residues in the CDR3. The V gene lost 3 bases and the J gene lost 4 bases, with 9 bases spanning the gap. Germline assignment: CDR1 SGHAT and CDR2 FQNNGV. CDR3 sequence: CASSFEAGETQYF. Here the CDR3 DNA reads TGTGCCAGCAGCTTTGAAGCGGGAGAGACCCAGTACTTC.

This clone was seen more than once but under ten times. V gene TRBV5-4 combines with J gene TRBJ2-2; 9 nucleotides match TRBD1. Germline-derived CDR1 and CDR2 are SGHNT and YYREEE (reference sequence). J lost 5 bases, V lost 0 bases, and 8 bases had no gene match. The CDR3 is 17 amino acids. The CDR3 DNA is TGTGCCAGCAGCTTGGCCGGACAGGGGAGTATAACCGGGGAGCTGTTTTTT. Translated, it gives CASSLAGQGSITGELFF.

This clone was picked up one time. The chain carries TRBV6-5 and TRBJ2-7, with 7 bases fitting TRBD2. The CDR3 extends over 14 amino acids. The V gene's germline CDR1 is MNHEY and CDR2 SVGAGI. V shed 6 bases, J shed 6 bases, and the junction held 11 bases outside the gene matches. The CDR3 is CASRGGGEVAEQYF. For the CDR3, the DNA is TGTGCCAGCAGGGGGGGAGGGGAAGTAGCCGAGCAGTACTTC.